This T cell receptor (beta chain) came from a study of post-analysis software for immune sequencing data. Study summary: Patients with relapsing-remitting, secondary progressive and progressive-relapsing multiple sclerosis courses were all represented.

V was clipped by 2 bases and J by 1 base; unmatched bases: 7. This CDR3 contains 17 residues. Germline V gives CDR1 SGHRS, CDR2 YFSETQ. Unique molecular identifiers were present in the TCR beta cDNA libraries. TCRdb recomputed calls from the PCR reads with MiXCR, one row per CDR3 protein. The sample carries about 760,000 distinct CDR3 sequences, 25% to 30% recorded once. This clonotype was observed a handful of times. Antigen unknown. Study observations and caveats: There were a few TRBV segments more frequent in patients than controls, and TRBV5-6, TRBV5-1 and TRBV20-1 were among them. When compared against controls, multiple sclerosis patients showed significantly lower normalized Chao1 diversity. F measure clustering grouped samples strongly by preparation batch.

Sequencing input: blood. This sequence was found in a girl under 18 with multiple sclerosis. The chain carries TRBV5-1 and TRBJ2-3, with 10 bases identical to TRBD2. Here the CDR3 reads CASSFPTLAGGTDTQYF. For the CDR3, the DNA is TGCGCCAGCAGCTTTCCAACGCTAGCGGGGGGCACAGATACGCAGTATTTT.